The present T cell receptor beta chain was sequenced within a study of blood T cells in healthy people across ages. Overall study results and limits: Both higher diversity and more naive CD4+ cells marked long-lived donors when set against aged donors.

From germline, CDR1 is SGHAT and CDR2 FQNNGV. V was pared by 11 bases and J by 0 bases, with 8 bases of the junction left unmatched. The CDR3 covers 15 residues. As regards this clonotype: Its target is not known.

The draw of peripheral blood yielded approximately 10 milliliters from each donor. PCR was performed a second time for about 6 to 12 cycles using a sample-barcoded 5' primer and a J-beta primer mix. TCRdb analysed the 5' RACE reads with MiXCR anew, one entry per CDR3 protein. The top ten clones hold 15% to 20% of a sample with 850,000 or so distinct CDR3 sequences, about 30% of them seen once. Sample: blood. The V gene is TRBV11-2, the J gene TRBJ2-2; 8 nucleotides line up with TRBD1. The sequence derives from a woman of 80 years or more in good health. CDR3 loop: CAGADRGANTGELFF. The CDR3 nucleotides are TGTGCCGGCGCTGACAGGGGCGCGAACACCGGGGAGCTGTTTTTT.